This T cell receptor (beta chain) was obtained from a study of regulatory T cells in long-lasting Graves disease. Study details: Patients newly diagnosed with Graves' had been on antithyroid drugs for under 3 months. Whole-study findings and limits: Among persistent patients, a larger number of public clonotypes were shared (approximately 2,900) than among newly diagnosed patients (roughly 1,000).

At least ten counts were recorded for this clonotype. Its antigen is as yet unknown. Trimming cost V 6 bases and J 7 bases; bases outside gene matches: 8. This CDR3 is 14 amino acids long. Regarding time point: newly diagnosed GD, antithyroid drugs for less than 3 months. Isolated PBMC RNA provided the starting material for the TCR library. CDR3-region Arm-PCR and iRepertoire HTBI primers produced the TCR beta libraries. Via MiXCR, TCRdb re-called the multiplex PCR reads, giving one row per CDR3 protein. The sample lists about 540,000 distinct CDR3 sequences; around an eighth were seen once. These same data were also listed under a study on T cells in Graves' hyperthyroidism and ophthalmopathy. That work contributes: An initial round of RT-PCR targeting the TCR CDR3 relied on the HTBI primer set.

This specimen was peripheral blood mononuclear cells (PBMCs), taken at new diagnosis, from a patient treated with antithyroid drugs. The TCR originated in a man under 40 with Graves disease. The rearrangement joins TRBV12-3 or TRBV12-4 to TRBJ1-5, with TRBD1 matching over 8 bases. The CDR3, as DNA: TGTGCCAGCAGGCCCCAGGGGGCGATGCAGCCCCAGCATTTT. Protein product: CASRPQGAMQPQHF.